This T cell receptor beta chain was identified during a study of vaccination effects on CD4 cells after COVID-19. Study-level findings and limits: The study found that only 1 of 255 vaccine-induced clones from healthy vaccinees cross-reacted with common cold coronaviruses.

Viral peptide pools were used in the ViraFEST assay to expand antigen-specific CD4+ T cells, and sequencing came afterward. With roughly 9 days of culture completed, CD4+ T cells were isolated. Prior SARS-CoV-2 infection was absent in the vaccine recipients, as shown by negative nucleocapsid antibodies. In culture with 10 IU/ml IL-2 and 8 to 10 ug/ml peptides, PBMC were grown at roughly 2 million per well. Cultures got half-medium changes with IL-2 on days 3 and 7. This CDR3 is built from 15 residues. The V and J ends lost 3 bases and 6 bases respectively, with 18 bases between them. Germline CDR1 and CDR2: DFQATT and SNEGSKA (reference sequence). Remarks on this clone: The antigen is not known.

Profiling relied on immunoSEQ multiplex PCR, and the TCRdb table lists in-frame clones only, not all of them. Here the sample spans fewer than 10,000 clones, around 79% being singletons. The origin of this receptor is a human donor who received a COVID-19 vaccine. This chain links TRBV20-1 with TRBJ2-4; perhaps TRBD1 as D (6 bases). Here the sequenced sample was CD4+ T cells from PBMCs cultured with HCoV-229E spike peptides, taken before COVID-19 vaccination. The CDR3 is CSASFWAGVTNIQYF. The CDR3 coding sequence is TGCAGTGCTAGTTTTTGGGCAGGGGTTACAAACATTCAGTACTTC.